This entry is about one TCR beta chain. What this receptor recognizes is not known. Base qualities are not at hand, and no much larger clone is one base apart. The data stem from a study of T cell responses to AZD1222 COVID-19 vaccine (dated by TCRdb to the early 2020s). Background on the whole study: AZD1222 recipients given second doses at about 4 weeks or at about 12 weeks were pooled, since spike-specific TCR depth and breadth were not found to differ between the two schedules. Trial participants were enrolled by age into 18-55, 56-69 and 70-plus year subgroups, with approximately 150, 28 and 58 TCR-sequenced participants respectively. TCR sequencing was performed for some 250 trial participants, of whom around 200 were given two doses of AZD1222 and around 25 were given two doses of MenACWY control vaccine. Points the paper makes about the study in general: The whole spike protein was spanned by vaccine-associated CD4 TCRs, and dominant responses were seen in regions 160-218 and 743-854. After two AZD1222 doses, both the breadth and the depth of spike-specific TCRs were significantly higher than at day 0 and than in MenACWY recipients. The 56-69-year group was small, and its depth increase did not reach significance, likely because of low power. Only six or seven AZD1222 recipients were SARS-CoV-2 seropositive at baseline, limiting conclusions about previously exposed vaccinees. No day 14 peak-response samples were available, so repertoires were characterized only after the peak T cell response. Participants were mostly white British and included more females than males, and it was suggested by the authors that clonal diversity may have been underestimated. Reportedly, close to half of the unique spike-specific TCRs recognized epitopes lying outside the regions that are mutated in the B.1.351 and B.1.1.7 variants.

The CDR3 regions of human TCRbeta chains were analyzed by immunosequencing. The authors processed their data as follows. TCRs in the repertoires were compared against a reference library of SARS-CoV-2-specific TCRs that had been generated with the MIRA antigen-specificity platform. Breadth was defined as the fraction of unique TCRs that were SARS-CoV-2-associated, and depth was defined as the fraction of total T cells that were SARS-CoV-2-associated. Using the MIRA data, each spike-specific TCR was mapped to the spike region that the TCR reacts to and placed in a CD4 or CD8 class. Log10-transformed breadth and depth values were compared by one-way ANOVA with Sidak's multiple comparisons tests. Held by TCRdb, this immuneACCESS table contains in-frame sequences only and omits some clones. Under half of the omission traces to an unresolved V gene where checked; the cause of the rest is unknown. V, J and clone size are taken as reported in that table, and D and trimming were inferred from the DNA itself. Across this sample there are over 120,000 clones, with 92% seen only once. The ten largest clones add up to around 1.8% of the sample.

CDR1 is given as MNHEY and CDR2 as SVGAGI, both from the germline V gene. The CDR3, cysteine through phenylalanine, is 13 amino acids long. Only the CDR3 part of the read is kept: 39 bases, read in frame from the first base. Here V drops 0 bases and J drops 8 bases, and the junction holds 3 bases not matched to any gene. The sample's time point label is to be understood as: baseline before first vaccination. Samples from vaccinated people were obtained from the UK trials COV001 and COV002, which included a single-blind randomized controlled phase 2/3 trial of AZD1222 (ChAdOx1 nCoV-19) in healthy adults. For TCRbeta chain sequencing, PBMC samples were collected from trial participants at day 0 and at day 28 after the second dose.

This chain joins TRBV6-5 to TRBJ1-2, with 7 central nucleotides matching TRBD1. Source: peripheral blood, taken on day 0 of AZD1222 vaccination. This clonotype originated in an adult in good health. The CDR3 region: CASSYSQGVGYTF. The DNA sequence follows: TGTGCCAGCAGTTACTCGCAGGGGGTAGGCTACACCTTC.